A selection of T cell receptor beta chains follows, all from one sample in a study of blood T cell repertoires in COVID-19. This table comes from immunoSEQ multiplex PCR, and its TCRdb copy is limited to in-frame clones, with some not included. The sample includes about 270,000 clones, around nine tenths of them seen just once. The sample comprised peripheral blood. The source is a man in his forties or fifties with active or convalescent COVID-19. Both conserved end residues are part of each CDR3. A D gene is named only where the DNA matches it firmly. Clone size is not always given. Where it is, it says once, few, many or a class for expanded clones.

TRBJ2-3	TRBV5-6	NA	NA	TGTGCCAGCAGCCCCTACCTCACAGATACGCAGTATTTT	CASSPYLTDTQYF
TRBJ1-2	TRBV19	NA	NA	TGTGCCAGTAGTATGGGGGCAGGGATAAGGTCTGTCTTTGGCTACACCTTC	CASSMGAGIRSVFGYTF
TRBJ1-1	TRBV12-3/TRBV12-4	NA	NA	TGTGCCAGCACCACGACAGGGAACACTGAAGCTTTCTTT	CASTTTGNTEAFF
TRBJ2-2	TRBV27	TRBD1	NA	TGTGCCAGCAGTCCGGACCCCGGGACAGCGAAAAACGAAAAGGGGGAGCTGTTTTTT	CASSPDPGTAKNEKGELFF
TRBJ2-1	TRBV3-1/TRBV3-2	NA	NA	TGTGCCAGCAGCCAAGAAGAGGCGGATTACAATGAGCAGTTCTTC	CASSQEEADYNEQFF
TRBJ2-2	TRBV18	NA	once	TGTGCCAGCTCAGACAGCGCGAACACCGGGGAGCTGTTTTTT	CASSDSANTGELFF
TRBJ1-1	TRBV2	NA	few	TGTGCCAGCAATGAGGGGAGGGCGGGTGACACTGAAGCTTTCTTT	CASNEGRAGDTEAFF
TRBJ2-7	TRBV28	NA	NA	TGTGCCAGCCGACAGACAGACAGGTACGAGCAGTACTTC	CASRQTDRYEQYF
TRBJ1-4	TRBV9	NA	NA	TGTGCCAGCTCTCCCGGGACAAACGTGGAAAAACTGTTTTTT	CASSPGTNVEKLFF
TRBJ2-1	TRBV6-1	TRBD2	NA	TGTGCCAGCAGTGAAGCGCTAGCGGGAGGGCCCGGGCAGTTCTTC	CASSEALAGGPGQFF
TRBJ2-3	TRBV4-1	TRBD1	NA	TGCGCCAGCAGCCAAGTTGACAGGGGCAGCACAGATACGCAGTATTTT	CASSQVDRGSTDTQYF